Given below is one T cell receptor beta chain in context. TCRdb ran MiXCR on the RT-PCR reads and lists one entry per CDR3 protein. In the table there are hundreds of thousands of distinct CDR3 sequences, approximately 14% of which are singletons. From germline, CDR1 is SGHAT and CDR2 FQNNGV. Between the trimmed V and J ends, which lost 1 base and 7 bases, there was a span of 14 bases. This CDR3 is 14 amino acids long. This sample is part of a study of response to subunit inactivated influenza vaccine. The sequencing used PBMCs from blood, collected 11 to 12 days after vaccination. This rearrangement joins TRBV11-2 to TRBJ2-7; TRBD1 might be the D (5 bases). The clonotype was recovered from a man aged 50 or older who received an inactivated influenza vaccine. Written as DNA, the CDR3 is TGTGCCAGCAGCTTAGGAGCAGGGTTGGGGGAGCAGTACTTC. Encoded protein: CASSLGAGLGEQYF.